This T cell receptor (beta chain) is from a study of T cell responses to AZD1222 COVID-19 vaccine. Study-level background: Pooling of second doses given at about 4 or about 12 weeks was done.

Whole-study findings and limits: Among AZD1222 vaccinees, only six or seven were seropositive at baseline. Clonal diversity was possibly underestimated, and white British individuals and females predominated among donors. Spike as a whole was targeted by vaccine-associated CD4 TCRs, dominant at 160-218 and 743-854.

V gave up 1 base and J gave up 0 bases; unmatched junction bases: 9. Germline V gene data show CDR1 as MDHEN and CDR2 as SYDVKM. This CDR3 comprises 18 residues. Concerning this clone itself: Its antigen is still unknown.

Sequencing used immunoSEQ multiplex PCR; TCRdb keeps in-frame clones, though not all of them. The sample lists 130,000 to 150,000 clones; about 91% were seen once. The material was peripheral blood, obtained on day 0 of AZD1222 vaccination. The chain uses TRBV28 and TRBJ2-1; TRBD2 aligns across 7 bases. This sequence was found in an adult in good health. As DNA, the CDR3 is TGTGCCAGCAGTTTATTACCGGGACTACAGAGCTCCTACAATGAGCAGTTCTTC. It yields the protein CASSLLPGLQSSYNEQFF.